A selection of T cell receptor beta chains follows, all from one sample in a study of T cell repertoires in cytomegalovirus infection. TCRdb re-analysed the reads in MiXCR, keeping a single row per CDR3 protein. The sample consists of almost 300,000 distinct CDR3 sequences, approximately 8.9% of them appearing once. The sequencing sample was made of PBMCs. These receptor sequences come from a human donor in good health (CMV status not recorded). Some clones in this sample may be carry-over from other donors' samples. CDR3s leave out the opening cysteine and the closing phenylalanine or tryptophan. Clone size is not always given. Where it is, it says once, few, many or a class for expanded clones.

size	J	V	CDR3
many	TRBJ1-2	TRBV4-1	ASSQQPGQGVRGYT
many	TRBJ2-4	TRBV7-8	ASSLSGQAIQY
many	TRBJ2-1	TRBV29-1	SVEFAFYIALPNEQF
many	TRBJ1-5	TRBV20-1	SAFPRTSNQPQH
few	TRBJ1-2	TRBV4-2	ASSQTRVREYGYT
many	TRBJ2-1	TRBV28	ASSAGTSGVPLYNEQF
few	TRBJ2-2	TRBV6-6	ASSQGQGVTGELF
many	TRBJ1-1	TRBV6-2/TRBV6-3	ATHRAPGLNTEAF
many	TRBJ1-1	TRBV5-4	ASSHGQGTIANTEAF
NA	TRBJ2-1	TRBV20-1	SASSTGEGSYNEQF
many	TRBJ1-5	TRBV29-1	SVADGYQPQH
many	TRBJ1-1	TRBV14	ASSQDKNTEAF
many	TRBJ2-5	TRBV29-1	SVRRGSLQETQY
NA	TRBJ1-5	TRBV29-1	SVREQLNQPQH
many	TRBJ2-1	TRBV29-1	SVEERPTSYNEQF
many	TRBJ2-2	TRBV6-2/TRBV6-3	ASREQGYTGELF
few	TRBJ2-4	TRBV27	ASGAGAAKNIQY
many	TRBJ2-5	TRBV6-6	ASSTDRILGETQY
many	TRBJ2-2	TRBV6-2/TRBV6-3	ASRTANTGELF
many	TRBJ1-1	TRBV12-3/TRBV12-4	ASSLVVGAVFSTEAF
few	TRBJ1-5	TRBV20-1	SASHRLSNQPQH
few	TRBJ2-3	TRBV20-1	SATPGTGGEDTQY
NA	TRBJ2-5	TRBV19	ASRKGQQETQY
NA	TRBJ2-7	TRBV6-6	ASTGQSEQY
many	TRBJ2-2	TRBV11-3	ASTGGLGRTGELF
many	TRBJ2-5	TRBV7-6	ASSLGAGGRKKTQY
many	TRBJ2-1	TRBV6-2/TRBV6-3	ASKLAGPDYNEQF
many	TRBJ1-6	TRBV20-1	SARVTGQGLNSPLH
many	TRBJ2-7	TRBV27	ASSFGTRYEQY
many	TRBJ1-3	TRBV7-2	ASSSGQGLGAGNTIY
few	TRBJ2-3	TRBV29-1	SVGTAYTQY
many	TRBJ1-1	TRBV28	PLRKFRMGGRGEAF
many	TRBJ2-3	TRBV28	ASSGMLVTDTQY
many	TRBJ2-2	TRBV28	ASSFPWAGELF
many	TRBJ2-2	TRBV7-2	ASRTHRVREELF
many	TRBJ1-5	TRBV29-1	SVGTASNQPQH
few	TRBJ1-2	TRBV4-3	ASSQEGGRHGYT